This entry is about one TCR beta chain. Its antigen is currently not known. There are no base qualities to consult, and no much larger clone falls within one base. The sample originates from a study of blood T cell repertoires in COVID-19 (dated by TCRdb to between 2020 and 2021). With respect to the entire study: Samples covering the acute and convalescent phases of COVID-19 were provided by collaborators in the United States, Italy and Spain. The material from the prospective study consisted of cDNA or gDNA derived from T cells, B-cell-depleted T cells, or PBMCs. Subjects who had been exposed to COVID-19, were actively infected with it, or had recovered from it provided the deeply sampled blood TCRbeta repertoires that made up the dataset. The repertoires were made available in a free public database intended to serve as a resource for research on the immune response to SARS-CoV-2. The samples were drawn from the first 160 participants of the ongoing ImmuneRACE study and from 950 to 1,500 subjects provided by 6 global collaborators. Sample metadata almost always included a de-identified subject ID, COVID-19 status, age in years and sex. HLA class I and class II types, where available, came from metadata supplied by the sample provider rather than from assay-based typing. General findings and caveats noted by the study authors: The amount of clinical and demographic metadata varied by source and participant and was provided uncurated.

The immunoSEQ Assay, a bias-controlled multiplex PCR, was used to amplify TCRbeta CDR3 regions from genomic DNA. The authors' pipeline ran thus. The number of nucleated cells in each sample was estimated from the amplification of reference gene primers within the assay. To quantify the absolute abundance of each unique TCRbeta CDR3 rearrangement, sequence reads were collapsed and filtered. Productive Simpson clonality was computed per sample as the square root of Simpson's diversity index over productive rearrangements. TCRdb took this table from immuneACCESS and kept in-frame rearrangements with V and J called. Such tables lack part of the clones; where checked against another copy, unresolved V genes explain under half of the gap, and the rest is unexplained. V, J and clone size derive from that table, while D and trimming were established from the DNA sequence. The sample includes around 100,000 clones, with 70% to 90% observed a single time. In total, the top ten clones hold about 4% of the sample.

Whole blood was collected in K2EDTA tubes by collaborating institutions according to the institutions' own protocols. Collaborator samples were shipped for TCRbeta analysis as frozen whole blood, isolated PBMCs, or DNA extracted from either sample type. Trimming removed 4 bases from V and 6 bases from J; the gene matches leave 2 bases unexplained. The germline V gene (reference sequence) specifies LGHDT as CDR1 and YNNKEL as CDR2. The CDR3 contains 12 residues, cysteine and phenylalanine counted. Just CDR3 DNA is preserved here, 36 bases in frame from base 1. This clonotype was sampled from a woman aged 55-70 years with acute or convalescent COVID-19. The chain is encoded by TRBV3-1 (or the pseudogene TRBV3-2) joined to TRBJ1-1; a stretch of 7 junction bases matches TRBD1. Sequences were obtained from peripheral blood. The sequence in DNA is TGTGCCAGCAGCCCCGGGACAGCTGAAGCTTTCTTT. Its translation is CASSPGTAEAFF.